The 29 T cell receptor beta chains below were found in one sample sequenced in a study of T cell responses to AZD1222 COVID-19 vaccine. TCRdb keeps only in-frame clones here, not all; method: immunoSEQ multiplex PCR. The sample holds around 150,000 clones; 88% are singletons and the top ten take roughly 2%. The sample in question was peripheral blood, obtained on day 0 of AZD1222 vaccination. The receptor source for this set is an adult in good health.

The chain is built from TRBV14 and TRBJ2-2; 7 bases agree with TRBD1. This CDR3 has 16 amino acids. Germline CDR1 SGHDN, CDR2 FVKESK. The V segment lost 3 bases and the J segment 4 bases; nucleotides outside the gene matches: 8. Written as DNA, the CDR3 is TGTGCCAGCAGCCAGCCGGGACAGACGATCACCGGGGAGCTGTTTTTT. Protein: CASSQPGQTITGELFF.

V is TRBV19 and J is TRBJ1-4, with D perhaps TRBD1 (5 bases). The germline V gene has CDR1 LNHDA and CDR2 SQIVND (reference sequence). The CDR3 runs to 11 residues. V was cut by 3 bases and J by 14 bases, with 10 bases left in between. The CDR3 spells CASSIGGWLFF. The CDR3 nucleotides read TGTGCCAGTAGTATCGGGGGATGGCTGTTTTTT. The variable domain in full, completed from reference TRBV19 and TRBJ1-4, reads DGGITQSPKYLFRKEGQNVTLSCEQNLNHDAMYWYRQDPGQGLRLIYYSQIVNDFQKGDIAEGYSVSREKKESFPLTVTSAQKNPTAFYLCASSIGGWLFFGSGTQLSVL.

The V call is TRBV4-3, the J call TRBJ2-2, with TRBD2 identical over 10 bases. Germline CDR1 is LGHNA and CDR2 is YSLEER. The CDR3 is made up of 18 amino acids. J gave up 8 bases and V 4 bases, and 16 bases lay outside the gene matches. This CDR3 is CASSLITSSSGRWGELFF. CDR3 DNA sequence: TGCGCCAGCAGCCTTATCACCTCGTCTAGCGGGAGATGGGGGGAGCTGTTTTTT.

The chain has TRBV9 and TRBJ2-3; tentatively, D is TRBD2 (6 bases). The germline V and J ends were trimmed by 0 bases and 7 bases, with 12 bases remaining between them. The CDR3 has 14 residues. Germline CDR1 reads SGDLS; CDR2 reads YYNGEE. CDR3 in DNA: TGTGCCAGCAGCGTAGATGGAGGAGGGAATACGCAGTATTTT. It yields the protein CASSVDGGGNTQYF. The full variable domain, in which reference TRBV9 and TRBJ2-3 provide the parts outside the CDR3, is DSGVTQTPKHLITATGQRVTLRCSPRSGDLSVYWYQQSLDQGLQFLIQYYNGEERAKGNILERFSAQQFPDLHSELNLSSLELGDSALYFCASSVDGGGNTQYFGPGTRLTVL.

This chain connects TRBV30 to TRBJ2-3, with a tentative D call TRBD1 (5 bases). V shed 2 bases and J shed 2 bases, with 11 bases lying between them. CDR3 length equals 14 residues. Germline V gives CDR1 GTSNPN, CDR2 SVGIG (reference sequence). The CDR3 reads CAWSNDRNTDTQYF. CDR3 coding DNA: TGTGCCTGGAGTAACGACAGAAACACAGATACGCAGTATTTT.

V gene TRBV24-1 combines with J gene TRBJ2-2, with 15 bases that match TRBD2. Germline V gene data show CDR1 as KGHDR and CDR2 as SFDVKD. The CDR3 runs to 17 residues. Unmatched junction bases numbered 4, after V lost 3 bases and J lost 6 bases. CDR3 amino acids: CATSDPGLAGGPGELFF. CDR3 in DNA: TGTGCCACCAGTGATCCCGGACTAGCGGGAGGGCCCGGGGAGCTGTTTTTT.

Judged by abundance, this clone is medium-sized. This CDR3 is CATSRGDLSPGSPQHF. CDR3 bases: TGTGCCACCAGCAGAGGGGATCTCTCACCTGGATCCCCCCAGCATTTT. The chain employs TRBV15 and TRBJ1-5; D ambiguous. This CDR3 region has 16 residues. The V end lost 1 base, the J end lost 10 bases, and 20 bases lay between the germline ends. Germline-derived CDR1 and CDR2 are LNHNV and YYDKDF (reference sequence).

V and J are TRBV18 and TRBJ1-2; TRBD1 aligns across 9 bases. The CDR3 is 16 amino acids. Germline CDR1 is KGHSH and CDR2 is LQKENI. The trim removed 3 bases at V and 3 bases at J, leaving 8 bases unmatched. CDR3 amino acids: CASSPLGQGGDYGYTF. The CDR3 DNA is TGTGCCAGCTCACCTTTGGGACAGGGAGGCGACTATGGCTACACCTTC.

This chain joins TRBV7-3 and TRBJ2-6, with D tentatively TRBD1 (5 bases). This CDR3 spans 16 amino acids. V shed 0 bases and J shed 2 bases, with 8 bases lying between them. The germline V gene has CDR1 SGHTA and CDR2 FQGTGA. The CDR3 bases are TGTGCCAGCAGCTTAACGTCAGGGACTGGGGCCAACGTCCTGACTTTC. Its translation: CASSLTSGTGANVLTF.

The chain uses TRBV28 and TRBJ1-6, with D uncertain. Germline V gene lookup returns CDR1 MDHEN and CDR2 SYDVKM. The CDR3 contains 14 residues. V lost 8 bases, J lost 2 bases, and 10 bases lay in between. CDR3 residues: CASGLRAYNSPLHF. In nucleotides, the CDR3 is TGTGCCAGCGGATTAAGGGCCTATAATTCACCCCTCCACTTT.

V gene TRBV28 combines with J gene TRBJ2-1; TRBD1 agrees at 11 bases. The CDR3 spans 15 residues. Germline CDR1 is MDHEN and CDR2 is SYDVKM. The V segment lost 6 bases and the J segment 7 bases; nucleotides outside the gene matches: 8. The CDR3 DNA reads TGTGCCAGCAGGGGTTCGGGACAGGGGGTTAATGAGCAGTTCTTC. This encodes CASRGSGQGVNEQFF.

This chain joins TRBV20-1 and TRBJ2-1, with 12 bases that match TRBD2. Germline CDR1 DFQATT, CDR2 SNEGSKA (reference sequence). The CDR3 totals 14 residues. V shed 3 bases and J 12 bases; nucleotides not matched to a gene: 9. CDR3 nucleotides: TGCAGTGCTAGTTGGCTAGCGGGAGGGCAATGGCAGTTCTTC. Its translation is CSASWLAGGQWQFF.

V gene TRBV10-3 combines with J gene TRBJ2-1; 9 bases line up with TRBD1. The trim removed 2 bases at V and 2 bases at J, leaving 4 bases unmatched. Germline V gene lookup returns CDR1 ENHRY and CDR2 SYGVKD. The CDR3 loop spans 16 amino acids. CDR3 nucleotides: TGTGCCATCAGTGAGCGGGACAGGGTCCCCTACAATGAGCAGTTCTTC. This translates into CAISERDRVPYNEQFF.

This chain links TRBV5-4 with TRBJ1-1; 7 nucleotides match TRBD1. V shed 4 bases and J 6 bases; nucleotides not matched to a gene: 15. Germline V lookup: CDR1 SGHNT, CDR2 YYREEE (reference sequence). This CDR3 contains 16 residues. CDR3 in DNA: TGTGCCAGCAGCGCCGCCCTCGGGACAGCCGGCTCTGAAGCTTTCTTT. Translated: CASSAALGTAGSEAFF.

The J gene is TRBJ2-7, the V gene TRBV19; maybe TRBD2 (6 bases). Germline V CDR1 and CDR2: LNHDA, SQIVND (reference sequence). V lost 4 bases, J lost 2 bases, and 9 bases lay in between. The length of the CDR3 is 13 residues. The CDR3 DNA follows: TGTGCCAGTAGTAGGACTACAACCTACGAGCAGTACTTC. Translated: CASSRTTTYEQYF.

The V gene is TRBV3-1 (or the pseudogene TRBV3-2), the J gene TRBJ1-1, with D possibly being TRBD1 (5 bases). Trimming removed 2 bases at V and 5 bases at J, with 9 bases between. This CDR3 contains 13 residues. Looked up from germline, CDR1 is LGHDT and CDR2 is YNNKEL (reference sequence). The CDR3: CASSQWRQTEAFF. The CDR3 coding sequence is TGTGCCAGCAGCCAATGGCGACAGACTGAAGCTTTCTTT.

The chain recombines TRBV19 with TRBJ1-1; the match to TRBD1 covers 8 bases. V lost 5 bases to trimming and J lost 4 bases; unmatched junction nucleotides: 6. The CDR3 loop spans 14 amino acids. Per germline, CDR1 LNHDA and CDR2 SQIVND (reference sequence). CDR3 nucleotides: TGTGCCAGTAGTGCAGGACAGGGACTCACTGAAGCTTTCTTT. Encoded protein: CASSAGQGLTEAFF.

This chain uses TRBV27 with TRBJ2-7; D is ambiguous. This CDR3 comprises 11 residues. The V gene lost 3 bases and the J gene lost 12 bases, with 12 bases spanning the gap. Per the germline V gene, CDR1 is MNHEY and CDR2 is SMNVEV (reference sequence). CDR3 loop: CASSFGLKRYF. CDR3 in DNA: TGTGCCAGCAGTTTTGGATTAAAACGGTACTTC.

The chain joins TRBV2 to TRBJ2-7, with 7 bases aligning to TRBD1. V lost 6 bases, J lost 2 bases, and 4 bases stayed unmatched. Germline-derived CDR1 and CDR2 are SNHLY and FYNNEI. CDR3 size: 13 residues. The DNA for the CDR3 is TGTGCCAGCAGCCCGACAGGGCCCTACGAGCAGTACTTC. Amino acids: CASSPTGPYEQYF.

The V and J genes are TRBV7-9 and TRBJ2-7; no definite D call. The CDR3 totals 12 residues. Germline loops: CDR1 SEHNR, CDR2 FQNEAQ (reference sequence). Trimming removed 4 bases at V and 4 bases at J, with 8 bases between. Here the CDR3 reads CASSSLGYEQYF. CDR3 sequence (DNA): TGTGCCAGCAGCTCTCTGGGGTACGAGCAGTACTTC.

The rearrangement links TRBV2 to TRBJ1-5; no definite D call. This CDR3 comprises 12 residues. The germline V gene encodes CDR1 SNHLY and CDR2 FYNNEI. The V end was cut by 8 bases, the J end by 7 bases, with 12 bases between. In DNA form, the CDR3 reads TGTGCCAGCGATAAGGAAGGGCAGCCCCAGCATTTT. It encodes CASDKEGQPQHF.

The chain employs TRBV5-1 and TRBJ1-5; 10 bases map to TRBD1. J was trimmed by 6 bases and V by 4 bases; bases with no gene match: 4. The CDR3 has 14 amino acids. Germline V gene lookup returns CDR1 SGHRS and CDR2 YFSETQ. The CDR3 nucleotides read TGCGCCAGCAGCGCGACAGGGGGCGGTCAGCCCCAGCATTTT. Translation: CASSATGGGQPQHF.

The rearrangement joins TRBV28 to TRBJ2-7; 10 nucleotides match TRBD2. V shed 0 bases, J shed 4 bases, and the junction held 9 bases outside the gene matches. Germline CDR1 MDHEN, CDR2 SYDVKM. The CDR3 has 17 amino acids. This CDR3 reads CASSLWASGRRGYEQYF. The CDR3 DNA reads TGTGCCAGCAGTTTATGGGCTAGCGGGAGAAGGGGGTACGAGCAGTACTTC.

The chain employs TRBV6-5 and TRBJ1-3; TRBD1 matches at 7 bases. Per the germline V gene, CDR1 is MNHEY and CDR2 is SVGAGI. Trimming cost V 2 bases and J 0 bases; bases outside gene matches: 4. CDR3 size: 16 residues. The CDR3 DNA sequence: TGTGCCAGCAGTTACACCCGGGACAGCTCTGGAAACACCATATATTTT. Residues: CASSYTRDSSGNTIYF.

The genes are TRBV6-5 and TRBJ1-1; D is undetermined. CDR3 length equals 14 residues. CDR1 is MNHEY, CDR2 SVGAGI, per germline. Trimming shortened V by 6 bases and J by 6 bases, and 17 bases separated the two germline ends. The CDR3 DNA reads TGTGCCAGCAGCCTTTCCCCCGATAAGTCTGAAGCTTTCTTT. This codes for CASSLSPDKSEAFF.

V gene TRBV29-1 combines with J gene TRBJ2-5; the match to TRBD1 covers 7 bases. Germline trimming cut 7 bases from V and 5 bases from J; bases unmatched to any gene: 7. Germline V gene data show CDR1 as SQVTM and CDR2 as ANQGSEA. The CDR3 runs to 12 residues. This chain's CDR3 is CSDRGSWETQYF. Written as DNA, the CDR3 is TGCAGCGACAGGGGATCGTGGGAGACCCAGTACTTC.

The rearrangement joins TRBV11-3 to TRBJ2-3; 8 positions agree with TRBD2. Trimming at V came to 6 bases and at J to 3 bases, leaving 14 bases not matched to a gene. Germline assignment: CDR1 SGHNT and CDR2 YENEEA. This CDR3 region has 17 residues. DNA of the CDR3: TGTGCCAGCAGTTTGACCTTAGCGGGAAAAGGAACAGATACGCAGTATTTT. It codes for CASSLTLAGKGTDTQYF.

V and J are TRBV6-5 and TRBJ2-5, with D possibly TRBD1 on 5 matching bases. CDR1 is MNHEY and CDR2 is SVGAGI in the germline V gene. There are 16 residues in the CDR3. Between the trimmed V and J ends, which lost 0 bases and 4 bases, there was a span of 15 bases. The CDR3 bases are TGTGCCAGCAGTTACTCCTCAGGGTTTCACGGAGAGACCCAGTACTTC. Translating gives CASSYSSGFHGETQYF.

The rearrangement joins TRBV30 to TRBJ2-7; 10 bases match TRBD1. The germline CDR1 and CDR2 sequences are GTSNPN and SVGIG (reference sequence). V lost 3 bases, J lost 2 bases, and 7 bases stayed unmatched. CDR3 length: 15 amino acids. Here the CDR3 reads CAWSLGTGEPYEQYF. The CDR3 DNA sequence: TGTGCCTGGAGCCTTGGGACAGGGGAACCCTACGAGCAGTACTTC. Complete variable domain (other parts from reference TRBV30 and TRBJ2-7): SQTIHQWPATLVQPVGSPLSLECTVEGTSNPNLYWYRQAAGRGLQLLFYSVGIGQISSEVPQNLSASRPQDRQFILSSKKLLLSDSGFYLCAWSLGTGEPYEQYFGPGTRLTVT.